Below, 12 T cell receptor beta chains from the same sample are listed, as sequenced in a study of blood T cell repertoires in COVID-19. Repertoires were generated with immunoSEQ multiplex PCR, while TCRdb's copy carries only in-frame clones and drops some. In the table there are about 150,000 clones, roughly 71% of which are singletons. The sequenced sample was peripheral blood. The receptors stem from an elderly woman with acute or convalescent COVID-19.

This clone was detected once. The chain has TRBV2 and TRBJ2-2; D might be TRBD2 (6 bases). The CDR3 covers 15 residues. Trimming left V 6 bases short and J 1 base short, with 12 bases between. Germline values: CDR1 SNHLY, CDR2 FYNNEI. CDR3 region: CASRREEVNTGELFF. The CDR3 coding sequence is TGTGCCAGCAGGAGGGAGGAGGTGAACACCGGGGAGCTGTTTTTT.

The V gene is TRBV7-2, the J gene TRBJ2-3; 12 bases are a match to TRBD2. Germline values: CDR1 SGHTA, CDR2 FQGNSA. The CDR3 contains 15 residues. V shed 7 bases and J 6 bases; nucleotides not matched to a gene: 8. The CDR3 reads CASNLRLAGEDTQYF. The CDR3 bases are TGTGCCAGCAACCTACGACTAGCGGGGGAGGATACGCAGTATTTT.

The CDR3: CASSLGQRGGSSTDTQYF. CDR3 bases: TGTGCCAGCAGCTTGGGCCAGCGGGGGGGTTCTAGCACAGATACGCAGTATTTT. This chain links TRBV5-4 with TRBJ2-3; 10 nucleotides match TRBD2. CDR3 length: 18 amino acids. The J segment lost 0 bases and the V segment lost 0 bases, leaving 7 bases of the junction unmatched. Germline CDR1 SGHNT, CDR2 YYREEE (reference sequence).

The chain employs TRBV7-9 and TRBJ2-5; 9 bases map to TRBD2. Germline CDR1 reads SEHNR; CDR2 reads FQNEAQ (reference sequence). The CDR3 is made up of 16 amino acids. The V segment lost 1 base and the J segment 2 bases; nucleotides outside the gene matches: 5. CDR3 coding DNA: TGTGCCAGCAGCTTAGTAGCGGGAGCCGCACAAGAGACCCAGTACTTC. Translation: CASSLVAGAAQETQYF.

The chain employs TRBV6-2 or TRBV6-3 and TRBJ2-5; 10 bases are a match to TRBD2. J lost 4 bases, V lost 5 bases, and 7 bases had no gene match. Per germline, CDR1 MNHEY and CDR2 SVGEGT. The CDR3 has 15 residues. CDR3: CASSPAGGQVETQYF. In DNA, the CDR3 is TGTGCCAGCAGTCCAGCGGGGGGGCAGGTAGAGACCCAGTACTTC.

The chain couples TRBV24-1 to TRBJ2-3; possible D gene TRBD2, 5 bases. Germline CDR1 reads KGHDR; CDR2 reads SFDVKD. The CDR3 is made up of 16 amino acids. V lost 5 bases, J lost 1 base, and 15 bases lay in between. CDR3: CATSGPSNGGTDTQYF. CDR3 nucleotide sequence: TGTGCCACCAGTGGCCCCTCGAACGGGGGCACAGATACGCAGTATTTT.

The rearrangement links TRBV6-4 to TRBJ2-1; 9 bases agree with TRBD2. The CDR3 runs to 15 residues. Germline CDR1 and CDR2: MRHNA and SNTAGT. Trimming took 4 bases from V and 6 from J; bases not matched to a gene: 7. The CDR3 DNA is TGTGCCAGCAGTGTCGGGACTAGCAGTCGCAATGAGCAGTTCTTC. It codes for CASSVGTSSRNEQFF.

This sequence joins TRBV7-2 and TRBJ2-3, with a tentative D call TRBD2 (6 bases). This CDR3 is built from 15 residues. Trimming left V 6 bases short and J 3 bases short, with 16 bases between. CDR1 and CDR2 from the germline V gene are SGHTA and FQGNSA. The CDR3 protein is CASSSAGRGTDTQYF. In DNA, the CDR3 is TGTGCCAGCAGTTCGGCGGGGAGAGGGACAGATACGCAGTATTTT.

This clone came up a few times. This specimen includes other DNA sequences encoding the same CDR3. The chain has TRBV27 and TRBJ1-5, with TRBD1 as a possible D gene (5 bases). Germline values: CDR1 MNHEY, CDR2 SMNVEV (reference sequence). Trimming removed 5 bases from V and 4 bases from J, with 6 bases in between. The CDR3 runs to 12 residues. The CDR3 coding sequence is TGTGCCAGCAGTGGGGGGAATCAGCCCCAGCATTTT. It specifies CASSGGNQPQHF.

The genes are TRBV5-1 and TRBJ1-6; TRBD1 matches at 8 bases. The CDR3 extends over 18 amino acids. Germline V CDR1 and CDR2: SGHRS, YFSETQ. Germline trimming cut 0 bases from V and 0 bases from J; bases unmatched to any gene: 5. CDR3 in DNA: TGCGCCAGCAGCTTGGGGACAGGGCGGAGCTCCTATAATTCACCCCTCCACTTT. It codes for CASSLGTGRSSYNSPLHF.

This clone was picked up a small number of times. The CDR3 is CASSHRRQGTNTEAFF. In nucleotides, the CDR3 is TGTGCCAGCAGTCACAGACGACAGGGGACGAACACTGAAGCTTTCTTT. The chain combines TRBV28 with TRBJ1-1, with 8 bases identical to TRBD1. The germline V gene has CDR1 MDHEN and CDR2 SYDVKM. The CDR3 runs 16 residues. V lost 5 bases to trimming and J lost 1 base; unmatched junction nucleotides: 9.

The V and J genes are TRBV7-2 and TRBJ2-7; 9 nucleotides line up with TRBD1. CDR3 length equals 17 residues. Germline loops: CDR1 SGHTA, CDR2 FQGNSA. V was clipped by 2 bases and J by 0 bases; unmatched bases: 8. Here the CDR3 reads CASSLLGGDRASYEQYF. CDR3 bases: TGTGCCAGCAGCTTACTAGGGGGGGACAGGGCCTCCTACGAGCAGTACTTC.